One sample yielded the 13 T cell receptor beta chains listed below, sequenced in a study of T cells in Graves' hyperthyroidism and ophthalmopathy. The source material, RNA transcripts, was used to amplify TCR beta CDR3 regions. In the first-round RT-PCR of the TCR CDR3, the HTBI primer set was used. MiXCR, applied by TCRdb to the multiplex PCR reads, yields one record per CDR3 protein. This sample has approximately 590,000 distinct CDR3 sequences, with around 16% found just once. Sequencing input: blood. Receptor source: a woman younger than 45 with Graves' hyperthyroidism.

This clonotype was observed many times. The rearrangement uses TRBV20-1 and TRBJ2-1; no reliable D call. CDR1 is DFQATT and CDR2 is SNEGSKA in the germline V gene (reference sequence). The CDR3 has 15 amino acids. V was trimmed by 5 bases and J by 4 bases, leaving 18 bases between them. Here the CDR3 DNA reads TGCAGTGCTCTAGACGGCAAAATCTCTTACAATGAGCAGTTCTTC. As protein: CSALDGKISYNEQFF.

This clonotype was detected many times. CDR3 nucleotide sequence: TGTGCCAGCAACGACGCGATTGGGGCCAATGAGCAGTTCTTC. Its protein product is CASNDAIGANEQFF. This chain uses TRBV6-2 or TRBV6-3 with TRBJ2-1; weak D call: TRBD1 (5 bases). Germline loops: CDR1 MNHEY, CDR2 SVGEGT. V shed 7 bases and J shed 6 bases, with 16 bases lying between them. The CDR3 consists of 14 residues.

This clonotype has a handful of counts. The gene calls are TRBV27 and TRBJ2-7; 7 bases align to TRBD1. This CDR3 contains 13 residues. CDR1 and CDR2 (germline): MNHEY, SMNVEV (reference sequence). V shed 7 bases and J 3 bases; nucleotides not matched to a gene: 6. The CDR3 DNA follows: TGTGCCAGCAAGGGGGCCGAAGACTACGAGCAGTACTTC. Residues: CASKGAEDYEQYF.

In its sample, this clonotype was seen a few times. The chain is built from TRBV12-5 and TRBJ2-7; D gene unclear. The CDR3 runs to 14 residues. The V gene lost 0 bases and the J gene lost 5 bases, with 11 bases spanning the gap. Per the germline V gene, CDR1 is LGHNT and CDR2 is FRNRAP. CDR3 coding DNA: TGTGCTAGTGGTTTGGTACATCGCCCCCACGAGCAGTACTTC. It translates to CASGLVHRPHEQYF.

Ten or more counts support this clonotype. The CDR3 spells CSARDPRESYGYTF. CDR3 bases: TGCAGTGCTAGAGATCCGAGAGAGTCCTATGGCTACACCTTC. The J gene is TRBJ1-2, the V gene TRBV20-1, with D unresolved. The CDR3 covers 14 residues. V was clipped by 0 bases and J by 4 bases, with 12 bases between them. The V gene's germline CDR1 is DFQATT and CDR2 SNEGSKA (reference sequence).

This clonotype was seen ten or more times. This CDR3 is CARGTAGNTIYF. DNA for the CDR3: TGTGCCCGGGGGACGGCTGGAAACACCATATATTTT. V gene TRBV30 combines with J gene TRBJ1-3; TRBD1 might be the D (5 bases). The V and J ends lost 8 bases and 2 bases respectively, with 10 bases between them. Germline CDR1 GTSNPN, CDR2 SVGIG (reference sequence). The CDR3 extends over 12 amino acids.

This clonotype was detected ten times or more. This sequence joins TRBV28 and TRBJ2-7, with 12 bases identical to TRBD2. Germline loops: CDR1 MDHEN, CDR2 SYDVKM. The junction had 2 bases not matched to a gene; V was cut back by 5 bases and J by 0 bases. CDR3 size: 15 residues. CDR3 residues: CASSETSGSSYEQYF. The CDR3 DNA sequence: TGTGCCAGCAGTGAGACTAGCGGGAGCTCCTACGAGCAGTACTTC.

At least ten counts were recorded for this clonotype. The rearrangement links TRBV28 to TRBJ2-3; D assignment may be TRBD1 or TRBD2 (5 bases each). The CDR3 has 13 amino acids. V was pared by 4 bases and J by 10 bases, with 15 bases between. Germline CDR1 reads MDHEN; CDR2 reads SYDVKM. Written as DNA, the CDR3 is TGTGCCAGCAGTTCACCCAGGGCCGGGGCGCAGTATTTT. Its translation is CASSSPRAGAQYF.

This clonotype has more than one count but fewer than ten. This sequence joins TRBV27 and TRBJ2-1, with 11 bases fitting TRBD2. The CDR3 totals 16 residues. With 5 bases clipped from V and 2 bases from J, the junction kept 5 bases outside the gene matches. CDR1 is MNHEY, CDR2 SMNVEV, per germline (reference sequence). Here the CDR3 reads CASSLYSGRAYNEQFF. CDR3 bases: TGTGCCAGCAGTCTCTATAGCGGGAGGGCCTACAATGAGCAGTTCTTC.

Ten or more counts support this clonotype. The J gene is TRBJ2-5, the V gene TRBV13; D is unresolved. Germline V gene lookup returns CDR1 PRHDT and CDR2 FYEKMQ (reference sequence). Trimming pared 3 bases from V and 4 bases from J, leaving 15 bases between. The CDR3 has 15 amino acids. CDR3 amino acids: CASSFFGRAGETQYF. The CDR3 nucleotides are TGTGCCAGCAGCTTCTTCGGGCGAGCTGGAGAGACCCAGTACTTC.

This clonotype showed up many times. V gene TRBV28 combines with J gene TRBJ2-1; 7 bases fit TRBD1. CDR1 and CDR2 (germline): MDHEN, SYDVKM. The V segment lost 6 bases and the J segment 2 bases; nucleotides outside the gene matches: 7. This CDR3 contains 15 residues. The CDR3 here is CASSLFRGPYNEQFF. The CDR3 bases are TGTGCCAGCAGCCTTTTTAGGGGGCCCTACAATGAGCAGTTCTTC.

In regard to this clonotype: Just one base apart from a much larger clone, this may be a read error. The chain links TRBV30 to TRBJ1-1; no firm D call. Germline CDR1 and CDR2: GTSNPN and SVGIG (reference sequence). The CDR3 loop spans 14 amino acids. Trimming removed 0 bases at V and 3 bases at J, with 11 bases between. The DNA for the CDR3 is TGTGCCTGGAGTGTACTGGCGACCGACACTGAAGCTTTCTTT. Protein sequence: CAWSVLATDTEAFF.

This clonotype came up a few times. V usage is TRBV20-1 and J usage is TRBJ2-1; 9 bases are a match to TRBD2. V shed 1 base, J shed 7 bases, and the junction held 5 bases outside the gene matches. Germline-derived CDR1 and CDR2 are DFQATT and SNEGSKA (reference sequence). This CDR3 region has 14 residues. DNA of the CDR3: TGCAGTGCTAGAGTGGCTAGCGGGATAAATGAGCAGTTCTTC. This sequence encodes CSARVASGINEQFF.